This T cell receptor (beta chain) comes out of a study of cytomegalovirus exposure and HLA in healthy donors. Across the study: Early release data held about 85 million unique TCRs from HLA-typed donors. Study conclusions and caveats: Within an earlier analysis, most TCR beta V segments proved productive either about 87% or about 30% of the time.

Of note for this clone: The antigen remains unidentified.

PCR employed 60 Vbeta and 13 Jbeta primers. The protocol was immunoSEQ multiplex PCR, while the TCRdb copy is restricted to in-frame clones and leaves out a portion. The listing records just over 200,000 clones. The receptor comes from a girl aged 2 to 9 in good health and CMV-seropositive. Sequencing used PBMCs.

The CDR3: CASSTTGTGEETQYF. CDR3 in DNA: TGTGCCAGTAGTACTACCGGGACGGGAGAAGAGACCCAGTACTTC. This chain connects TRBV19 to TRBJ2-5, with a weak D call TRBD2 (6 bases). V was cut by 4 bases and J by 3 bases, with 15 bases left in between. The CDR3 is 15 amino acids. CDR1 and CDR2 (germline): LNHDA, SQIVND (reference sequence).